The 22 T cell receptor beta chains reported below all come from one sample, sequenced in a study of blood T cell repertoires in COVID-19. Profiling relied on immunoSEQ multiplex PCR, and the TCRdb table lists in-frame clones only, not all of them. Altogether about 270,000 clones are present, about nine tenths being singletons, with the ten largest covering under 4.5%. Sample: peripheral blood. The origin of the receptors is a man aged 60-69 years who had recovered from COVID-19.

This clone is a singleton in its sample. The chain couples TRBV10-3 to TRBJ1-1, with TRBD1 matching over 8 bases. Germline V gives CDR1 ENHRY, CDR2 SYGVKD. CDR3 length: 14 amino acids. The ends lost 6 bases at V and 1 base at J; junction bases unmatched: 4. The CDR3: CAIRAGTGNTEAFF. The CDR3 nucleotides are TGTGCCATCAGAGCCGGGACAGGGAACACTGAAGCTTTCTTT.

This sequence joins TRBV7-8 and TRBJ2-7; TRBD2 matches at 11 bases. Germline CDR1 SGHVS, CDR2 FQNEAQ. Germline trimming cut 3 bases from V and 1 base from J; bases unmatched to any gene: 8. The CDR3 runs 17 residues. The DNA for the CDR3 is TGTGCCAGCAGCTTGATAGCGGGGGGGGCCAAGTCCTACGAGCAGTACTTC. The encoded protein is CASSLIAGGAKSYEQYF.

J is TRBJ2-7 and V is TRBV5-1, with TRBD1 as a possible D gene (6 bases). This CDR3 comprises 14 residues. Germline V gives CDR1 SGHRS, CDR2 YFSETQ. Between the trimmed V and J ends, which lost 0 bases and 4 bases, there was a span of 11 bases. CDR3 nucleotide sequence: TGCGCCAGCAGCTTGGAGGGCAGGGGATACGAGCAGTACTTC. Its translation: CASSLEGRGYEQYF.

The chain is built from TRBV6-5 and TRBJ1-6; D gene uncertain. Germline CDR1 and CDR2: MNHEY and SVGAGI. The germline V and J ends were trimmed by 2 bases and 5 bases, with 13 bases remaining between them. The CDR3 is 16 amino acids. The CDR3 DNA reads TGTGCCAGCAGTTACGAAATCGGGAGGGATAATTCACCCCTCCACTTT. Residues: CASSYEIGRDNSPLHF.

The chain uses TRBV25-1 and TRBJ2-3, with TRBD1 identical over 7 bases. CDR1 is MGHDK and CDR2 is SYGVNS in the germline V gene. This CDR3 contains 17 residues. After removal of 3 bases from V and 3 bases from J, the junction contained 12 bases not matched to a gene. Here the CDR3 DNA reads TGTGCCAGCAGTGACCCTCCGACAGGGCGAGCTACAGATACGCAGTATTTT. Amino acids: CASSDPPTGRATDTQYF.

The chain couples TRBV7-9 to TRBJ1-3; tentatively, D is TRBD1 (6 bases). Germline V gene sequence: CDR1 SEHNR, CDR2 FQNEAQ (reference sequence). V was trimmed by 5 bases and J by 0 bases, leaving 11 bases between them. The CDR3 extends over 15 amino acids. The CDR3 sequence is CASSETGLSGNTIYF. In DNA, the CDR3 is TGTGCCAGCAGCGAGACAGGTCTCTCTGGAAACACCATATATTTT. Full variable domain (missing parts from reference TRBV7-9 and TRBJ1-3): DTGVSQNPRHKITKRGQNVTFRCDPISEHNRLYWYRQTLGQGPEFLTYFQNEAQLEKSRLLSDRFSAERPKGSFSTLEIQRTEQGDSAMYLCASSETGLSGNTIYFGEGSWLTVV.

This CDR3 reads CASSIARPGQGGISTDTQYF. CDR3 sequence (DNA): TGTGCCAGTAGTATAGCCCGACCGGGACAGGGGGGGATAAGCACAGATACGCAGTATTTT. The chain uses TRBV19 and TRBJ2-3, with TRBD1 matching over 11 bases. The length of the CDR3 is 20 residues. The germline V gene encodes CDR1 LNHDA and CDR2 SQIVND (reference sequence). With 1 base clipped from V and 0 bases from J, the junction kept 12 bases outside the gene matches. Using reference TRBV19 and TRBJ2-3 for the parts outside the CDR3, the full variable domain is DGGITQSPKYLFRKEGQNVTLSCEQNLNHDAMYWYRQDPGQGLRLIYYSQIVNDFQKGDIAEGYSVSREKKESFPLTVTSAQKNPTAFYLCASSIARPGQGGISTDTQYFGPGTRLTVL.

The V call is TRBV27, the J call TRBJ1-1, with D perhaps TRBD1 (6 bases). There are 14 residues in the CDR3. The ends were cut back, 1 base at V and 2 bases at J, with 8 bases in the middle. CDR1 and CDR2 from the germline V gene are MNHEY and SMNVEV (reference sequence). The CDR3 sequence is CASSLWGQNTEAFF. For the CDR3, the DNA is TGTGCCAGCAGTTTATGGGGGCAAAACACTGAAGCTTTCTTT.

The rearrangement links TRBV11-2 to TRBJ2-3; 8 bases fit TRBD1. Germline V gene data show CDR1 as SGHAT and CDR2 as FQNNGV. The CDR3 is 16 amino acids. J was trimmed by 2 bases and V by 2 bases; bases with no gene match: 6. The CDR3 loop reads CASSLRQQGVTDTQYF. The CDR3 coding sequence is TGTGCCAGCAGCTTACGACAACAGGGGGTCACAGATACGCAGTATTTT.

This chain joins TRBV9 and TRBJ2-3; 8 nucleotides line up with TRBD2. The CDR3 extends over 16 amino acids. Germline V gene lookup returns CDR1 SGDLS and CDR2 YYNGEE. The V and J ends lost 4 bases and 4 bases, in that order; junction bases with no gene match: 11. Written as DNA, the CDR3 is TGTGCCAGCAGCCCAATCCTGGCGGGGGGTGCAGATACGCAGTATTTT. It translates to CASSPILAGGADTQYF.

This chain connects TRBV30 to TRBJ1-4; 7 nucleotides line up with TRBD1. V dropped 3 bases and J dropped 5; count of bases not matched to a gene: 3. Per the germline V gene, CDR1 is GTSNPN and CDR2 is SVGIG (reference sequence). This CDR3 has 13 amino acids. The CDR3 spells CAWSRQGNEKLFF. The CDR3 DNA follows: TGTGCCTGGAGCAGACAGGGAAATGAAAAACTGTTTTTT. Together with reference TRBV30 and TRBJ1-4, the CDR3 gives the full variable domain: SQTIHQWPATLVQPVGSPLSLECTVEGTSNPNLYWYRQAAGRGLQLLFYSVGIGQISSEVPQNLSASRPQDRQFILSSKKLLLSDSGFYLCAWSRQGNEKLFFGSGTQLSVL.

The rearrangement uses TRBV7-9 and TRBJ2-7; possibly TRBD1 for D (6 bases). This CDR3 is 15 amino acids long. Germline assignment: CDR1 SEHNR and CDR2 FQNEAQ (reference sequence). V lost 8 bases and J lost 1, with 18 bases in between. CDR3 protein: CASGPQAGASYEQYF. In nucleotides, the CDR3 is TGTGCCAGCGGACCTCAGGCAGGGGCGTCCTACGAGCAGTACTTC.

This chain joins TRBV7-9 and TRBJ1-2, with 8 bases that match TRBD1. The CDR3 spans 15 residues. The germline V gene encodes CDR1 SEHNR and CDR2 FQNEAQ (reference sequence). V was clipped by 4 bases and J by 3 bases; unmatched bases: 7. This chain's CDR3 is CASSSATGAHYGYTF. CDR3 nucleotide sequence: TGTGCCAGCAGCTCCGCGACAGGGGCCCACTATGGCTACACCTTC.

The chain employs TRBV6-5 and TRBJ1-1, with TRBD1 matching 10 bases. The CDR3 has 14 residues. The V and J ends lost 5 bases and 6 bases, in that order; junction bases with no gene match: 6. Germline assignment: CDR1 MNHEY and CDR2 SVGAGI. The CDR3 sequence is CASSSDRGLAEAFF. In DNA form, the CDR3 reads TGTGCCAGCAGTAGTGACAGGGGGCTAGCTGAAGCTTTCTTT.

The chain carries TRBV2 and TRBJ2-5; D perhaps matches TRBD1 (6 bases). V was cut by 4 bases and J by 1 base, with 13 bases left in between. Germline V gene sequence: CDR1 SNHLY, CDR2 FYNNEI. The length of the CDR3 is 15 residues. The chain's CDR3 is CASSAQQGTQETQYF. CDR3 sequence (DNA): TGTGCCAGCAGTGCACAACAGGGTACCCAAGAGACCCAGTACTTC.

V gene TRBV7-3 combines with J gene TRBJ2-2; weak D call: TRBD1 (6 bases). There are 17 residues in the CDR3. V was cut by 0 bases and J by 0 bases, with 11 bases left in between. The germline V gene encodes CDR1 SGHTA and CDR2 FQGTGA. CDR3: CASSLTGTNANTGELFF. The CDR3 nucleotides are TGTGCCAGCAGCTTAACTGGGACAAACGCGAACACCGGGGAGCTGTTTTTT.

The rearrangement joins TRBV29-1 to TRBJ1-2; TRBD1 is a possible D gene (6 bases). Trimming removed 3 bases at V and 4 bases at J, with 9 bases between. Germline V gene sequence: CDR1 SQVTM, CDR2 ANQGSEA. The CDR3 is made up of 12 amino acids. The CDR3: CSVDRTVYGYTF. The CDR3 coding sequence is TGCAGCGTTGACCGGACAGTCTATGGCTACACCTTC.

The genes are TRBV6-4 and TRBJ2-4; 7 nucleotides line up with TRBD1. The CDR3 has 17 residues. Germline V lookup: CDR1 MRHNA, CDR2 SNTAGT. With 6 bases clipped from V and 1 base from J, the junction kept 12 bases outside the gene matches. The CDR3 loop reads CASRTREKGQAKNIQYF. The CDR3 DNA reads TGTGCCAGCAGGACGAGGGAAAAGGGACAGGCCAAAAACATTCAGTACTTC.

The chain combines TRBV30 with TRBJ2-2; TRBD2 is a possible D gene (5 bases). V was clipped by 3 bases and J by 1 base, with 9 bases between them. The CDR3 is 14 residues long. The germline V gene encodes CDR1 GTSNPN and CDR2 SVGIG (reference sequence). Written as DNA, the CDR3 is TGTGCCTGGAGCGGACTGAGGAACACCGGGGAGCTGTTTTTT. Protein product: CAWSGLRNTGELFF.

The rearrangement joins TRBV24-1 to TRBJ2-7; 7 bases are shared with TRBD1. V trimming: 1 base; J trimming: 5 bases; junction bases outside the gene matches: 7. The CDR3 totals 15 residues. Germline V gives CDR1 KGHDR, CDR2 SFDVKD. CDR3 nucleotide sequence: TGTGCCACCAGTGATTTAGGGACAGTCTATAACGAGCAGTACTTC. Its protein product is CATSDLGTVYNEQYF.

This chain joins TRBV29-1 and TRBJ2-7; 10 bases are shared with TRBD1. The CDR3 consists of 14 residues. With 7 bases clipped from V and 2 bases from J, the junction kept 8 bases outside the gene matches. CDR1 SQVTM and CDR2 ANQGSEA come from the germline V gene. The CDR3 is CSGQTGGYPYEQYF. CDR3 nucleotide sequence: TGCAGCGGTCAGACAGGGGGCTACCCCTACGAGCAGTACTTC.

The chain uses TRBV5-1 and TRBJ2-1; D may be TRBD2 (6 bases). The V end lost 0 bases, the J end lost 10 bases, and 14 bases lay between the germline ends. Germline-derived CDR1 and CDR2 are SGHRS and YFSETQ. The CDR3 runs to 14 residues. CDR3 sequence (DNA): TGCGCCAGCAGCTTGGCCCCGGGCGGGGAGGAGCAGTTCTTC. Protein: CASSLAPGGEEQFF. Full variable domain (missing parts from reference TRBV5-1 and TRBJ2-1): KAGVTQTPRYLIKTRGQQVTLSCSPISGHRSVSWYQQTPGQGLQFLFEYFSETQRNKGNFPGRFSGRQFSNSRSEMNVSTLELGDSALYLCASSLAPGGEEQFFGPGTRLTVL.